This is a list of T cell receptor beta chains from one sample in a study of CD8+ T cells in alopecia areata. Only in-frame clones appear in the TCRdb table, and some are missing; sequencing was by immunoSEQ multiplex PCR. The sample lists 150,000 to 200,000 clones; 60% were seen once. The sequencing used CD4+ T cells sorted from blood, collected at week 24, from a patient treated with tofacitinib. The source is a human donor with alopecia areata. CDR3s include the opening cysteine and the closing phenylalanine or tryptophan. Fields, in order: J gene, V gene, CDR3 protein.

>TRBJ2-3|TRBV7-8
CASSLASVRTDTQYF
>TRBJ1-5|TRBV15
CATARLANQPQHF
>TRBJ2-3|TRBV7-2
CASSRDSTDTQYF
>TRBJ2-5|TRBV5-1
CASSLTTGVQETQYF
>TRBJ2-1|TRBV9
CASSVDGGGLDSYNEQFF
>TRBJ2-5|TRBV7-6
CASSPGTSGEGTQYF
>TRBJ1-1|TRBV6-5
CATLPPGYTEAFF
>TRBJ2-7|TRBV29-1
CSVVGRAYEQYF
>TRBJ1-5|TRBV30
CAWSVRRDNQPQHF
>TRBJ2-3|TRBV29-1
CSVDPLGGGTDTQYF
>TRBJ2-7|TRBV11-2
CASSPSGTGIYEQYF
>TRBJ1-5|TRBV6-5
CASSYREGNQPQHF
>TRBJ1-1|TRBV29-1
CSVESRLNTEAFF
>TRBJ1-2|TRBV15
CATSRVGAPGYTF
>TRBJ2-5|TRBV5-4
CASSHGTRQETQYF
>TRBJ1-1|TRBV6-5
CASSPRVGAEAFF
>TRBJ1-1|TRBV11-3
CASSPEVGGNTEAFF
>TRBJ2-1|TRBV19
CASSNRARGNEQFF
>TRBJ1-1|TRBV30
CAWSVLRGGRAFF
>TRBJ1-2|TRBV4-3
CASSPQGAGGYTF
>TRBJ1-2|TRBV6-6
CASSYRVHYGYTF
>TRBJ2-3|TRBV4-1
CASSPGGLTDTQYF
>TRBJ1-1|TRBV29-1
CSVRSVDWETEAFF
>TRBJ2-1|TRBV2
CASSVTGAPYNEQFF
>TRBJ2-2|TRBV2
CASSGQATGELFF
>TRBJ1-2|TRBV2
CASLEGQRYGYTF
>TRBJ2-5|TRBV30
CAWSAGTLETQYF
>TRBJ1-1|TRBV4-3
CASSRQSGTEAFF
>TRBJ2-1|TRBV14
CASSRWDEQFF
>TRBJ1-1|TRBV7-9
CASSLARWNTEAFF
>TRBJ2-7|TRBV29-1
CSVVRDRDSYEQYF
>TRBJ2-7|TRBV30
CAWSASDQGEQYF
>TRBJ2-1|TRBV14
CASSPQVGGSNEQFF